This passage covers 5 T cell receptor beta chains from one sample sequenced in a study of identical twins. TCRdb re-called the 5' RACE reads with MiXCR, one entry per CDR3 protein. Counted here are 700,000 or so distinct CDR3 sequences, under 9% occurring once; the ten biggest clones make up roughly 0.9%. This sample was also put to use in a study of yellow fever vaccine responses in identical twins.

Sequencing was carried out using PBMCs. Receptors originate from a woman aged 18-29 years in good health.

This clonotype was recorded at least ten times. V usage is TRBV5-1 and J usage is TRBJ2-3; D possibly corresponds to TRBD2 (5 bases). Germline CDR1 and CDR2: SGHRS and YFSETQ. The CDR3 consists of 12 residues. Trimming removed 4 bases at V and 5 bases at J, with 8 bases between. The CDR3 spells CASSVREDTQYF. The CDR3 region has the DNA TGCGCCAGCAGCGTGAGGGAAGATACGCAGTATTTT. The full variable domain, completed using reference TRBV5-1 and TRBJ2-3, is KAGVTQTPRYLIKTRGQQVTLSCSPISGHRSVSWYQQTPGQGLQFLFEYFSETQRNKGNFPGRFSGRQFSNSRSEMNVSTLELGDSALYLCASSVREDTQYFGPGTRLTVL.

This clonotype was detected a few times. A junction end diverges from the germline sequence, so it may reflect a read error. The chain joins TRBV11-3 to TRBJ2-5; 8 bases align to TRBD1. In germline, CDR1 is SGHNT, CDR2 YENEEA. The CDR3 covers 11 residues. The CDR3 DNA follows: TGTGCCAGCAGCAACGGCCGGGACAGGTGCTTC. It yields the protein CASSNGRDRCF.

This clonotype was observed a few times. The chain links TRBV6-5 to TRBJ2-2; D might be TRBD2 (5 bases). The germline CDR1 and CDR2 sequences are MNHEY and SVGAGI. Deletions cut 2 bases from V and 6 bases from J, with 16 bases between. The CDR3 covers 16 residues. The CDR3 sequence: CASSYMDFSAPGELFF. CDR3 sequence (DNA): TGTGCCAGCAGTTACATGGACTTTTCAGCCCCCGGGGAGCTGTTTTTT.

The CDR3 sequence is CSVESSETYEQYF. Written as DNA, the CDR3 is TGCAGCGTTGAAAGTTCGGAGACCTACGAGCAGTACTTC. J is TRBJ2-7 and V is TRBV29-1; D is unclear. This CDR3 comprises 13 residues. With 2 bases removed from V and 2 bases from J, the gap between germline ends came to 10 bases. Germline V gene lookup returns CDR1 SQVTM and CDR2 ANQGSEA.

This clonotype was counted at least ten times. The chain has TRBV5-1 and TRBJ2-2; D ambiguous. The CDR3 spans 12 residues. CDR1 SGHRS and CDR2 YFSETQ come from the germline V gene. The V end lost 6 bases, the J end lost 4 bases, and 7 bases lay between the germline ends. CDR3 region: CASTRSTGELFF. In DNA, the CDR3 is TGCGCCAGCACGAGGAGCACCGGGGAGCTGTTTTTT.